This TCR beta chain was obtained from a study of cytomegalovirus exposure and HLA in healthy donors. Whole-study context: Among the roughly 400 donors who were genotyped, around 77% fell in the genetic ancestry cluster that is associated with self-reported Caucasian donors.

In germline, CDR1 is MGHRA, CDR2 YSYEKL. This CDR3 comprises 16 residues. V gave up 2 bases and J gave up 4 bases; unmatched junction bases: 8. With 60 Vbeta and 13 Jbeta primers, the PCR was carried out. Only in-frame clones appear in the TCRdb table, and some are missing; sequencing was by immunoSEQ multiplex PCR. The sample carries some 190,000 clones, 60% to 85% recorded once. The chain couples TRBV4-1 to TRBJ2-3; 8 positions match TRBD1. What was sequenced was PBMCs. The TCR originated in a man aged 18 to 35 in good health and CMV-seronegative. CDR3 nucleotide sequence: TGCGCCAGCAGCCAAATGCCGGACAGGGTGGCAGATACGCAGTATTTT. It specifies CASSQMPDRVADTQYF.